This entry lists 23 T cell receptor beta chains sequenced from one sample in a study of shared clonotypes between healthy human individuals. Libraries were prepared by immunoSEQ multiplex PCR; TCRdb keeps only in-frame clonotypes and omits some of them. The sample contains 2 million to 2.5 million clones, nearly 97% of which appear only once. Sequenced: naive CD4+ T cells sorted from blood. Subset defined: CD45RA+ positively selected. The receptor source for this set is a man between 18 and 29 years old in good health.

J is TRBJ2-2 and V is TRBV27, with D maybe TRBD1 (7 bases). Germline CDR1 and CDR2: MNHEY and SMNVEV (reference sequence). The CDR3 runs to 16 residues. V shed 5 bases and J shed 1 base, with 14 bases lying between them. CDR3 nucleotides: TGTGCCAGCAGTCCCAGGGGGGCGCGGAACACCGGGGAGCTGTTTTTT. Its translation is CASSPRGARNTGELFF.

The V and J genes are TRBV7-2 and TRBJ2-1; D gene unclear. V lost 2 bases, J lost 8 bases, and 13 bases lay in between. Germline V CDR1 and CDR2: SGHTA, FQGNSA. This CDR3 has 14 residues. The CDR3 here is CASSLFVTSYEQFF. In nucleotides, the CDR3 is TGTGCCAGCAGCTTATTCGTTACAAGTTATGAGCAGTTCTTC.

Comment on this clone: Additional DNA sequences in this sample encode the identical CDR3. The CDR3 loop reads CASSPTGGNTEAFF. CDR3 DNA sequence: TGCGCCAGCAGCCCGACAGGGGGAAACACTGAAGCTTTCTTT. This chain uses TRBV5-1 with TRBJ1-1, with 9 bases identical to TRBD1. The CDR3 has 14 amino acids. Trimming removed 4 bases from V and 2 bases from J; junction bases left unmatched: 3. Germline values: CDR1 SGHRS, CDR2 YFSETQ.

The CDR3 protein is CASSAVDPSYGYTF. CDR3 DNA sequence: TGCGCCAGCAGTGCGGTGGATCCTAGCTATGGCTACACCTTC. This chain joins TRBV5-1 and TRBJ1-2; D is unresolved. V was clipped by 5 bases and J by 4 bases, with 15 bases between them. Germline CDR1 reads SGHRS; CDR2 reads YFSETQ. The CDR3 extends over 14 amino acids.

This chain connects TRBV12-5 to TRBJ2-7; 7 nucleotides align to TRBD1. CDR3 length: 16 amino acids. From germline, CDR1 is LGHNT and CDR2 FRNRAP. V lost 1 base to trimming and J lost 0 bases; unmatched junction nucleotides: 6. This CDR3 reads CASGLAGTVNSYEQYF. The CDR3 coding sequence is TGTGCTAGTGGTTTGGCCGGGACAGTTAACTCCTACGAGCAGTACTTC.

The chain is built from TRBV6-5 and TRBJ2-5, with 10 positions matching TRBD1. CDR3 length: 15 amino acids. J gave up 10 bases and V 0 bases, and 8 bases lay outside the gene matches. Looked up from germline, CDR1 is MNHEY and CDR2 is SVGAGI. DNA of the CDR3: TGTGCCAGCAGTTACTCGACAGGGGGCTCGGGAGGCCAGTACTTC. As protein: CASSYSTGGSGGQYF.

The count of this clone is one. The CDR3 sequence is CASSSGQAGEKLFF. CDR3 coding DNA: TGTGCCAGCAGTTCGGGACAGGCCGGCGAAAAACTGTTTTTT. J is TRBJ1-4 and V is TRBV6-6; 8 nucleotides match TRBD1. CDR3 length: 14 residues. The ends lost 4 bases at V and 8 bases at J; junction bases unmatched: 6. Per the germline V gene, CDR1 is MNHNY and CDR2 is SVGAGI (reference sequence).

The CDR3 sequence is CASSGGGANTEAFF. In DNA, the CDR3 is TGCGCCAGCAGCGGGGGAGGAGCGAACACTGAAGCTTTCTTT. This chain connects TRBV5-1 to TRBJ1-1; D is perhaps TRBD1 (5 bases). Per germline, CDR1 SGHRS and CDR2 YFSETQ. Deletions cut 4 bases from V and 1 base from J, with 11 bases between. The CDR3 consists of 14 residues.

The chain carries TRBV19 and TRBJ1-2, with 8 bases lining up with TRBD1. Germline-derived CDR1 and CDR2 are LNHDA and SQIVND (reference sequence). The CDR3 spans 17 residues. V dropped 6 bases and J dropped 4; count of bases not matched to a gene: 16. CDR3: CASSPGHSTGAGYGYTF. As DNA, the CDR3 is TGTGCCAGTAGCCCCGGACACTCGACAGGGGCAGGCTATGGCTACACCTTC.

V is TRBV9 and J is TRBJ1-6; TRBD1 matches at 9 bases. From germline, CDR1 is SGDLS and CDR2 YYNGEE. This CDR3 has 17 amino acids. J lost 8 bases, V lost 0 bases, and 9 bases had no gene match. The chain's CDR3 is CASSVAPGQGNYSPLHF. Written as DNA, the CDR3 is TGTGCCAGCAGCGTAGCCCCCGGACAGGGGAATTATTCACCCCTCCACTTT.

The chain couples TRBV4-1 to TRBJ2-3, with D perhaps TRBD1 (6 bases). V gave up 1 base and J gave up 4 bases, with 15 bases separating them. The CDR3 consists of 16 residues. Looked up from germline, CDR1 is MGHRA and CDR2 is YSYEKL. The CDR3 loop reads CASSQVAGVVADTQYF. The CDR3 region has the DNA TGCGCCAGCAGCCAAGTCGCAGGGGTAGTCGCAGATACGCAGTATTTT.

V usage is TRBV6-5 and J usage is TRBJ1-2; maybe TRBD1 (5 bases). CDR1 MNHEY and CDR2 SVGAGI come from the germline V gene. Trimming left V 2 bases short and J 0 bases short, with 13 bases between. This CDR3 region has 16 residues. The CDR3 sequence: CASSYRGVSANYGYTF. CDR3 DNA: TGTGCCAGCAGTTACCGGGGGGTCTCAGCTAACTATGGCTACACCTTC.

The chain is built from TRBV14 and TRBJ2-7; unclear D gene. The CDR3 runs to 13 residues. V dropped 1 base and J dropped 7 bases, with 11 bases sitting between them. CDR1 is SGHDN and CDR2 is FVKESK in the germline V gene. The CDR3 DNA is TGTGCCAGCAGCCAAGTTAACAGCGCGGAGCAGTACTTC. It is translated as CASSQVNSAEQYF.

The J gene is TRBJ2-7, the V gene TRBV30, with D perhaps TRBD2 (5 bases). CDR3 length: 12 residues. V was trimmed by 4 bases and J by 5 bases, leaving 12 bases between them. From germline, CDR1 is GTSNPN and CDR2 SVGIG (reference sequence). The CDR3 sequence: CAWNGGGHEQYF. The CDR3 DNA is TGTGCCTGGAACGGAGGCGGGCACGAGCAGTACTTC.

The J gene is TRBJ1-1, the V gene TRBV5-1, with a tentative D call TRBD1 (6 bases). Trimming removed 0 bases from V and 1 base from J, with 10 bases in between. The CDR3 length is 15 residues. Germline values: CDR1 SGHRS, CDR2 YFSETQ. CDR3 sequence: CASSLDRGANTEAFF. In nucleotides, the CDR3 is TGCGCCAGCAGCTTGGATCGGGGGGCGAACACTGAAGCTTTCTTT.

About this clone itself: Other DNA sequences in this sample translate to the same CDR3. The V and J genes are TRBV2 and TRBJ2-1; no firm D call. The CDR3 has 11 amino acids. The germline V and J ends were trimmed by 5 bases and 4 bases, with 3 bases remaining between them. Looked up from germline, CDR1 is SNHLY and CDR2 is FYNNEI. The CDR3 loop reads CASSRYNEQFF. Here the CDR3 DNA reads TGTGCCAGCAGTAGGTACAATGAGCAGTTCTTC.

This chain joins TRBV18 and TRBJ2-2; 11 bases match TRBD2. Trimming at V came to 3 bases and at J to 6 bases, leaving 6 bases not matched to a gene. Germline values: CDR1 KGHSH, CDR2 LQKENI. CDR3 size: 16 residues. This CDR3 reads CASSPSLAGGPGELFF. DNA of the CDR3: TGTGCCAGCTCACCGTCGCTAGCGGGGGGCCCCGGGGAGCTGTTTTTT.

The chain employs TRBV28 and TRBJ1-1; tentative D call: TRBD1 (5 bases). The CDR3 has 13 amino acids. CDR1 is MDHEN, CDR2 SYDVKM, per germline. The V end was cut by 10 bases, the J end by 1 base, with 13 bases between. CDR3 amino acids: CATGKTTNTEAFF. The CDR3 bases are TGTGCCACAGGGAAAACTACGAACACTGAAGCTTTCTTT.

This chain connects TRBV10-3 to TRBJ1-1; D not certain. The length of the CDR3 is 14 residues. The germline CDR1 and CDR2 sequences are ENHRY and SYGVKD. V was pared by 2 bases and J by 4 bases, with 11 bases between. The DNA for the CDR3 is TGTGCCATCAGTGAGACATATCTTCCCACTGAAGCTTTCTTT. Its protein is CAISETYLPTEAFF.

In nucleotides, the CDR3 is TGTGCCAGCACGAGTACAGGGTCTTATGGCTACACCTTC. It translates to CASTSTGSYGYTF. The chain employs TRBV2 and TRBJ1-2, with a possible D match to TRBD1 (6 bases). V lost 7 bases and J lost 5, with 14 bases in between. Germline V CDR1 and CDR2: SNHLY, FYNNEI. The CDR3 totals 13 residues.

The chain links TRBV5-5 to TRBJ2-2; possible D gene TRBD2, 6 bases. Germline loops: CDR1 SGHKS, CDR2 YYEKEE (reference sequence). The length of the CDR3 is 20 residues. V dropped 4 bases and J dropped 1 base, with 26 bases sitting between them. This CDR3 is CASSRSPLRESFGNTGELFF. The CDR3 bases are TGTGCCAGCAGCCGATCCCCCTTACGGGAGTCGTTTGGGAACACCGGGGAGCTGTTTTTT.

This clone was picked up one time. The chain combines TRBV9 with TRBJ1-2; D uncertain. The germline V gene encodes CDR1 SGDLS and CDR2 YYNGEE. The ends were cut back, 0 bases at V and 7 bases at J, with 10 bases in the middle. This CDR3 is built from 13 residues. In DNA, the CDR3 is TGTGCCAGCAGCGTAGGAGGGAAAGGTGGCTACACCTTC. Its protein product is CASSVGGKGGYTF.

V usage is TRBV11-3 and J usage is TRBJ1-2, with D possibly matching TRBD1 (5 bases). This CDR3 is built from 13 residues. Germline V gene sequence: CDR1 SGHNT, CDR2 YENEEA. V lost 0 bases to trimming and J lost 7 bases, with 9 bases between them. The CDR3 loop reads CASSLDSGAGYTF. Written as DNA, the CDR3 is TGTGCCAGCAGCTTAGATTCCGGGGCTGGCTACACCTTC.